The rows below give T cell receptor beta chains drawn from one sample of a study of shared clonotypes between healthy human individuals. Some clones are missing from TCRdb's copy, which holds only in-frame ones; the method was immunoSEQ multiplex PCR. This sample yields around 600,000 clones, of which roughly 98% are seen a single time; roughly 0.29% belongs to the top ten. Material: naive CD8+ T cells sorted from blood. These receptor sequences come from a man aged 30 to 45 in good health. The CDR3 runs from the conserved cysteine through the conserved F or W. D genes are given only for firm matches. Some rows mark clone size as missing; the rest say once, few, many or name a class of expanded clone.

d_call: .
j_call: TRBJ2-3
clone_size: .
v_call: TRBV7-2
cdr3_aa: CASSLVLVTDTQYF
cdr3_nt: TGTGCCAGCAGCTTAGTGCTAGTGACAGATACGCAGTATTTT

d_call: .
j_call: TRBJ1-2
clone_size: .
v_call: TRBV9
cdr3_aa: CASSSPADGYTF
cdr3_nt: TGTGCCAGCAGCAGCCCCGCTGATGGCTACACCTTC

d_call: .
j_call: TRBJ2-7
clone_size: once
v_call: TRBV5-1
cdr3_aa: CASSTGTAGNEQYF
cdr3_nt: TGCGCCAGCAGCACAGGGACAGCGGGGAACGAGCAGTACTTC

d_call: TRBD1
j_call: TRBJ1-2
clone_size: .
v_call: TRBV7-9
cdr3_aa: CASSHRQGWGYTF
cdr3_nt: TGTGCCAGCAGCCATCGACAGGGTTGGGGCTACACCTTC

d_call: TRBD2
j_call: TRBJ2-7
clone_size: .
v_call: TRBV6-5
cdr3_aa: CASSYSPGGYEQYF
cdr3_nt: TGTGCCAGCAGTTACTCACCGGGGGGCTACGAGCAGTACTTC

d_call: .
j_call: TRBJ2-1
clone_size: .
v_call: TRBV6-5
cdr3_aa: CASMLRVNNEQFF
cdr3_nt: TGTGCCAGCATGCTCAGGGTAAACAATGAGCAGTTCTTC

d_call: .
j_call: TRBJ2-1
clone_size: .
v_call: TRBV5-4
cdr3_aa: CASSPNRDEQFF
cdr3_nt: TGTGCCAGCAGCCCAAATAGGGATGAGCAGTTCTTC

d_call: TRBD2
j_call: TRBJ2-1
clone_size: .
v_call: TRBV7-6
cdr3_aa: CASSASLAEVYNEQFF
cdr3_nt: TGTGCCAGCAGCGCCTCTCTAGCGGAAGTCTACAATGAGCAGTTCTTC

d_call: TRBD1
j_call: TRBJ2-7
clone_size: .
v_call: TRBV29-1
cdr3_aa: CSVEGQGYEQYF
cdr3_nt: TGCAGCGTCGAAGGACAGGGCTACGAGCAGTACTTC

d_call: .
j_call: TRBJ2-1
clone_size: .
v_call: TRBV4-1
cdr3_aa: CASSQEPLGGNEQFF
cdr3_nt: TGCGCCAGCAGCCAAGAACCTTTAGGTGGGAATGAGCAGTTCTTC

d_call: .
j_call: TRBJ2-3
clone_size: .
v_call: TRBV27
cdr3_aa: CASSLSPDTQYF
cdr3_nt: TGTGCCAGCAGTTTATCCCCAGATACGCAGTATTTT

d_call: .
j_call: TRBJ1-2
clone_size: .
v_call: TRBV5-4
cdr3_aa: CASSLKGSLYGYTF
cdr3_nt: TGTGCCAGCAGCTTGAAGGGCAGTCTATATGGCTACACCTTC

d_call: .
j_call: TRBJ2-5
clone_size: .
v_call: TRBV7-8
cdr3_aa: CASSWGRRQETQYF
cdr3_nt: TGTGCCAGCAGCTGGGGACGGAGACAAGAGACCCAGTACTTC

d_call: TRBD1
j_call: TRBJ1-1
clone_size: .
v_call: TRBV29-1
cdr3_aa: CSVTDRVHIEAFF
cdr3_nt: TGCAGCGTTACGGACAGGGTGCATATTGAAGCTTTCTTT

d_call: TRBD2
j_call: TRBJ2-7
clone_size: .
v_call: TRBV6-5
cdr3_aa: CASSYGVSGTYEQYF
cdr3_nt: TGTGCCAGCAGTTACGGAGTTAGCGGGACGTACGAGCAGTACTTC

d_call: .
j_call: TRBJ2-7
clone_size: .
v_call: TRBV7-9
cdr3_aa: CASSLGGPYEQYF
cdr3_nt: TGTGCCAGCAGCTTAGGCGGGCCCTACGAGCAGTACTTC

d_call: TRBD2
j_call: TRBJ2-7
clone_size: .
v_call: TRBV11-2
cdr3_aa: CASSYRLAGGEEQYF
cdr3_nt: TGTGCCAGCAGCTACCGACTAGCGGGAGGAGAAGAGCAGTACTTC

d_call: .
j_call: TRBJ1-5
clone_size: .
v_call: TRBV29-1
cdr3_aa: CSVDYGVGQPQHF
cdr3_nt: TGCAGCGTTGATTACGGGGTAGGTCAGCCCCAGCATTTT

d_call: .
j_call: TRBJ2-1
clone_size: .
v_call: TRBV6-5
cdr3_aa: CASSYSARATYNEQFF
cdr3_nt: TGTGCCAGCAGTTACTCGGCGCGGGCCACCTACAATGAGCAGTTCTTC

d_call: .
j_call: TRBJ2-7
clone_size: .
v_call: TRBV6-6
cdr3_aa: CASSYSGLDYEQYF
cdr3_nt: TGTGCCAGCAGTTACTCCGGACTGGACTACGAGCAGTACTTC

d_call: .
j_call: TRBJ2-3
clone_size: .
v_call: TRBV5-1
cdr3_aa: CASSLNTPWGSSDTQYF
cdr3_nt: TGCGCCAGCAGCTTAAATACCCCATGGGGCTCCTCAGATACGCAGTATTTT

d_call: .
j_call: TRBJ1-3
clone_size: few
v_call: TRBV6-5
cdr3_aa: CASSYDDSSGNTIYF
cdr3_nt: TGTGCCAGCAGTTACGACGACAGCTCTGGAAACACCATATATTTT

d_call: .
j_call: TRBJ2-7
clone_size: .
v_call: TRBV5-6
cdr3_aa: CASSSSYEQYF
cdr3_nt: TGTGCCAGCAGCTCTAGCTACGAGCAGTACTTC

d_call: .
j_call: TRBJ1-2
clone_size: .
v_call: TRBV29-1
cdr3_aa: CSVEGGFYGYTF
cdr3_nt: TGCAGCGTTGAAGGGGGGTTCTATGGCTACACCTTC

d_call: TRBD1
j_call: TRBJ1-2
clone_size: once
v_call: TRBV27
cdr3_aa: CASSAGGAGYGYTF
cdr3_nt: TGTGCCAGCAGCGCAGGGGGCGCCGGCTATGGCTACACCTTC

d_call: TRBD1
j_call: TRBJ1-4
clone_size: .
v_call: TRBV9
cdr3_aa: CASSVEGTGSEKLFF
cdr3_nt: TGTGCCAGCAGCGTAGAAGGGACAGGGAGTGAAAAACTGTTTTTT

d_call: .
j_call: TRBJ1-1
clone_size: .
v_call: TRBV4-1
cdr3_aa: CASSQEAENTEAFF
cdr3_nt: TGCGCCAGCAGCCAAGAGGCAGAAAACACTGAAGCTTTCTTT

d_call: .
j_call: TRBJ2-2
clone_size: .
v_call: TRBV7-9
cdr3_aa: CASGLTLNTGELFF
cdr3_nt: TGTGCCAGCGGCTTGACACTTAACACCGGGGAGCTGTTTTTT

d_call: TRBD2
j_call: TRBJ2-1
clone_size: .
v_call: TRBV5-3
cdr3_aa: CARSLAREIAGGPHEQFF
cdr3_nt: TGTGCCAGAAGCTTAGCCAGGGAAATAGCGGGAGGGCCACATGAGCAGTTCTTC

d_call: .
j_call: TRBJ2-1
clone_size: once
v_call: TRBV23-1
cdr3_aa: CASSPLREQFF
cdr3_nt: TGCGCCAGCTCCCCCCTACGTGAGCAGTTCTTC

d_call: .
j_call: TRBJ2-2
clone_size: .
v_call: TRBV7-9
cdr3_aa: CASRQQTNTGELFF
cdr3_nt: TGTGCCAGCAGACAGCAGACGAACACCGGGGAGCTGTTTTTT